This record concerns one T cell receptor (beta chain) sequence. The repertoire was sequenced with immunoSEQ multiplex PCR; TCRdb's copy has only in-frame clones and lacks some. The table shows roughly 500,000 clones, with roughly 74% occurring only once. This sample stems from a study of shared T cell receptors in the human thymus. The CDR3 extends over 14 amino acids. Germline loops: CDR1 SGHDT, CDR2 YYEEEE. V lost 4 bases and J lost 7, with 15 bases in between. Another study also made use of these data, one on human thymus T cells.

Sequencing used thymocytes. This receptor was identified in a boy in the first two years of life with a congenital heart defect. This chain links TRBV5-6 with TRBJ2-1; D perhaps matches TRBD2 (5 bases). The CDR3 protein is CASSRKGERNEQFF. The CDR3 nucleotides read TGTGCCAGCAGCCGAAAGGGAGAGCGAAATGAGCAGTTCTTC.